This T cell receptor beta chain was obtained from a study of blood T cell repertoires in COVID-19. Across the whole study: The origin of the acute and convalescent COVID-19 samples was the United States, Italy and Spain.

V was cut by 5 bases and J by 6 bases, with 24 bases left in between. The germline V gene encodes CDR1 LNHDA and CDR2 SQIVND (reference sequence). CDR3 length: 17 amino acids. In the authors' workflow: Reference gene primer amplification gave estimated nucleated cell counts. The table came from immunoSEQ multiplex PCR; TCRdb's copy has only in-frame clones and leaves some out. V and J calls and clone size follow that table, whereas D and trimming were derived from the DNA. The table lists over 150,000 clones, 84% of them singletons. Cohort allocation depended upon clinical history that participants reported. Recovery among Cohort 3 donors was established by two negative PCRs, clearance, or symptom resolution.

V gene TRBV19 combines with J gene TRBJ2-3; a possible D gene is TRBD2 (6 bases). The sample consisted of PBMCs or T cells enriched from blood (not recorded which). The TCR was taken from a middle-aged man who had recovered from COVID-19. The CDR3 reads CASSPIGGISHSDTQYF. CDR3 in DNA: TGTGCCAGTAGTCCCATCGGAGGGATTAGTCATTCGGATACGCAGTATTTT.